This T cell receptor beta chain comes out of a study of blood T cell repertoires in COVID-19. Overall study: Sites in the United States, Italy and Spain provided acute and convalescent COVID-19 samples. Sources were T cells, B-cell-depleted T cells, or PBMCs; the material itself was cDNA or gDNA.

Per the original methods: Reference gene primers were amplified, and this amplification served to estimate nucleated cell counts. TCRdb's table, derived via immunoSEQ multiplex PCR, lists solely in-frame clones and lacks some. From that table come the V and J calls and clone size; the DNA was used to work out D and trimming. Here the sample spans 35,000 to 40,000 clones, more than 85% being singletons. The material sequenced was peripheral blood. This receptor was identified in a man between 65 and 85 years old with acute or convalescent COVID-19.

The CDR3 nucleotides read TGTGCCAGCAGCCAAGAACAGATTGCGAACACTGAAGCTTTCTTT. This gives the protein CASSQEQIANTEAFF. The chain carries TRBV14 and TRBJ1-1; D not resolved. CDR3 size: 15 residues. Trimming removed 0 bases at V and 1 base at J, with 9 bases between. CDR1 and CDR2 (germline): SGHDN, FVKESK.